The 23 T cell receptor beta chains reported below all come from one sample, sequenced in a study of shared clonotypes between healthy human individuals. Generated by immunoSEQ multiplex PCR, the TCRdb table keeps only in-frame clones and is missing some. The table records 2 million to 3 million clones, more than 80% of them present only once. Material for sequencing was naive CD4+ T cells sorted from blood. Subset meaning: CD45RA+ positively selected. The receptors originated from a man between 18 and 35 years old in good health.

V is TRBV6-1 and J is TRBJ2-7, with TRBD1 identical over 8 bases. V dropped 6 bases and J dropped 6; count of bases not matched to a gene: 13. The CDR3 spans 15 residues. Per germline, CDR1 MNHNS and CDR2 SASEGT. CDR3 loop: CASRNSDREWGEQYF. DNA of the CDR3: TGTGCCAGCAGGAATTCGGACAGGGAATGGGGCGAGCAGTACTTC.

This clone was recorded once. This chain uses TRBV5-5 with TRBJ2-3; a weak D match, TRBD2 (6 bases). Germline CDR1 SGHKS, CDR2 YYEKEE (reference sequence). There are 15 residues in the CDR3. V lost 4 bases, J lost 3 bases, and 15 bases lay in between. CDR3 nucleotide sequence: TGTGCCAGCAGCCGCGAGGGGCTAGCGACAGATACGCAGTATTTT. Protein: CASSREGLATDTQYF. The full variable domain, in which reference TRBV5-5 and TRBJ2-3 provide the parts outside the CDR3, is DAGVTQSPTHLIKTRGQQVTLRCSPISGHKSVSWYQQVLGQGPQFIFQYYEKEERGRGNFPDRFSARQFPNYSSELNVNALLLGDSALYLCASSREGLATDTQYFGPGTRLTVL.

As for this clone: Additional DNA sequences in this sample encode the identical CDR3. This chain uses TRBV2 with TRBJ2-2; 7 bases fit TRBD1. Trimming cost V 7 bases and J 1 base; bases outside gene matches: 6. From germline, CDR1 is SNHLY and CDR2 FYNNEI. This CDR3 has 15 residues. Written as DNA, the CDR3 is TGTGCCAGCAACAGACAGGGTCTGAACACCGGGGAGCTGTTTTTT. Protein product: CASNRQGLNTGELFF. Full variable domain (rest looked up from reference TRBV2 and TRBJ2-2): EPEVTQTPSHQVTQMGQEVILRCVPISNHLYFYWYRQILGQKVEFLVSFYNNEISEKSEIFDDQFSVERPDGSNFTLKIRSTKLEDSAMYFCASNRQGLNTGELFFGEGSRLTVL.

The J gene is TRBJ1-4, the V gene TRBV5-1, with 7 bases aligning to TRBD1. The CDR3 length is 15 residues. CDR1 is SGHRS and CDR2 is YFSETQ in the germline V gene. V shed 5 bases, J shed 4 bases, and the junction held 8 bases outside the gene matches. As DNA, the CDR3 is TGCGCCAGCAGACCTACAGGGGCCCTTAATGAAAAACTGTTTTTT. It translates to CASRPTGALNEKLFF.

The J gene is TRBJ1-1, the V gene TRBV29-1; D is uncertain. The CDR3 contains 13 residues. V was pared by 0 bases and J by 11 bases, with 16 bases between. The germline V gene encodes CDR1 SQVTM and CDR2 ANQGSEA. The CDR3 coding sequence is TGCAGCGTTGAAGATGTTTCCCTGCCTGCCGCTTTCTTT. Translating gives CSVEDVSLPAAFF.

The CDR3 nucleotides are TGTGCCAGCAGTTCCAGCGGGACGGTTCCTTTCTTT. Translation gives CASSSSGTVPFF. The chain is built from TRBV6-5 and TRBJ1-1, with D perhaps matching TRBD1 (5 bases). V was clipped by 4 bases and J by 12 bases, with 15 bases between them. There are 12 residues in the CDR3. Germline V lookup: CDR1 MNHEY, CDR2 SVGAGI.

The chain couples TRBV21-1 to TRBJ2-3; the DNA was not used to check the table's D call, TRBD2. TRBV21-1 is marked as a pseudogene. This CDR3 is 16 amino acids long. DNA for the CDR3: TGTGCCAGCAGCAACTTCTACGTCGCGTATGCAGATACGCAGTATTTT. Protein product: CASSNFYVAYADTQYF.

The chain couples TRBV5-4 to TRBJ2-1, with D unclear. This CDR3 contains 16 residues. Germline-derived CDR1 and CDR2 are SGHNT and YYREEE (reference sequence). Trimming took off 0 bases at V and 0 bases at J, with 10 bases between the two ends. The CDR3 is CASSLEGGSSYNEQFF. DNA for the CDR3: TGTGCCAGCAGCTTGGAAGGCGGTAGCTCCTACAATGAGCAGTTCTTC. Complete variable domain (other parts from reference TRBV5-4 and TRBJ2-1): ETGVTQSPTHLIKTRGQQVTLRCSSQSGHNTVSWYQQALGQGPQFIFQYYREEENGRGNFPPRFSGLQFPNYSSELNVNALELDDSALYLCASSLEGGSSYNEQFFGPGTRLTVL.

The chain joins TRBV5-5 to TRBJ1-6; the D gene is possibly TRBD1 (5 bases). Germline CDR1 and CDR2: SGHKS and YYEKEE (reference sequence). There are 16 residues in the CDR3. V lost 5 bases and J lost 3, with 15 bases in between. CDR3 bases: TGTGCCAGCAGTCTAACCGGGGACGTCTATAATTCACCCCTCCACTTT. This gives the protein CASSLTGDVYNSPLHF.

This clone appeared once. The V and J genes are TRBV18 and TRBJ2-2, with D uncertain. V was pared by 3 bases and J by 0 bases, with 8 bases between. CDR1 is KGHSH, CDR2 LQKENI, per germline. The CDR3 has 15 residues. This chain's CDR3 is CASSPRQTNTGELFF. The CDR3 DNA sequence: TGTGCCAGCTCACCCCGGCAGACGAACACCGGGGAGCTGTTTTTT.

CDR3 residues: CASSESGTSGGTDTQYF. The CDR3 region has the DNA TGTGCCAGCTCAGAATCCGGGACTAGCGGGGGCACAGATACGCAGTATTTT. The gene calls are TRBV18 and TRBJ2-3; TRBD2 aligns across 13 bases. CDR3 size: 17 residues. Germline CDR1 reads KGHSH; CDR2 reads LQKENI. V shed 5 bases and J 1 base; nucleotides not matched to a gene: 6.

The J gene is TRBJ2-7, the V gene TRBV7-9, with 7 bases aligning to TRBD1. Trimming at V came to 4 bases and at J to 13 bases, leaving 13 bases not matched to a gene. This CDR3 contains 13 residues. CDR1 is SEHNR, CDR2 FQNEAQ, per germline (reference sequence). CDR3: CASSYPGTEIRYF. CDR3 bases: TGTGCCAGCAGCTACCCCGGGACAGAGATTCGATACTTC.

This clone was observed a few times. V and J are TRBV7-2 and TRBJ1-1, with 7 bases identical to TRBD1. Germline V gives CDR1 SGHTA, CDR2 FQGNSA. The CDR3 extends over 15 amino acids. The ends lost 5 bases at V and 2 bases at J; junction bases unmatched: 8. CDR3 DNA sequence: TGTGCCAGCAGCCTCGTGCGGACAGGAAACACTGAAGCTTTCTTT. Translation: CASSLVRTGNTEAFF.

The rearrangement links TRBV7-2 to TRBJ1-2; possible D gene TRBD1, 5 bases. V lost 0 bases to trimming and J lost 4 bases, with 12 bases between them. Germline assignment: CDR1 SGHTA and CDR2 FQGNSA. The CDR3 is made up of 15 amino acids. The CDR3 region has the DNA TGTGCCAGCAGCTTAGCAGGGACCTTTGGCTATGGCTACACCTTC. Encoded protein: CASSLAGTFGYGYTF. The full variable domain, completed using reference TRBV7-2 and TRBJ1-2, is GAGVSQSPSNKVTEKGKDVELRCDPISGHTALYWYRQSLGQGLEFLIYFQGNSAPDKSGLPSDRFSAERTGGSVSTLTIQRTQQEDSAVYLCASSLAGTFGYGYTFGSGTRLTVV.

V usage is TRBV5-1 and J usage is TRBJ2-5; TRBD2 is a possible D gene (6 bases). This CDR3 region has 14 residues. Trimming took off 3 bases at V and 2 bases at J, with 11 bases between the two ends. Germline values: CDR1 SGHRS, CDR2 YFSETQ. CDR3 loop: CASSWRGLQETQYF. The CDR3 nucleotides read TGCGCCAGCAGCTGGAGGGGACTGCAAGAGACCCAGTACTTC.

This clone was seen once. The chain employs TRBV14 and TRBJ2-5; the D gene is possibly TRBD1 (6 bases). V dropped 4 bases and J dropped 5 bases, with 23 bases sitting between them. The germline V gene encodes CDR1 SGHDN and CDR2 FVKESK. This CDR3 is built from 17 residues. The CDR3, as DNA: TGTGCCAGCAGCCTCCGAGAGTGGGGGCGAGGGTTGGAGACCCAGTACTTC. Encoded protein: CASSLREWGRGLETQYF.

This chain uses TRBV6-1 with TRBJ2-7, with D possibly TRBD1 on 5 matching bases. The germline CDR1 and CDR2 sequences are MNHNS and SASEGT. This CDR3 has 11 amino acids. Trimming shortened V by 4 bases and J by 6 bases, and 7 bases separated the two germline ends. The CDR3 region is CASSVTAEQYF. CDR3 DNA sequence: TGTGCCAGCAGTGTGACAGCCGAGCAGTACTTC.

This CDR3 reads CASSVGTSTNEKLFF. DNA for the CDR3: TGTGCCAGCAGCGTTGGGACTTCAACTAATGAAAAACTGTTTTTT. The chain carries TRBV9 and TRBJ1-4, with D possibly matching TRBD1 (5 bases). Germline CDR1 SGDLS, CDR2 YYNGEE. This CDR3 is built from 15 residues. Trimming pared 2 bases from V and 0 bases from J, leaving 8 bases between.

The chain recombines TRBV19 with TRBJ2-1; the match to TRBD1 covers 10 bases. The CDR3 contains 15 residues. CDR1 and CDR2 (germline): LNHDA, SQIVND (reference sequence). V shed 4 bases, J shed 7 bases, and the junction held 7 bases outside the gene matches. The CDR3 reads CASSTRQGAGNEQFF. CDR3 in DNA: TGTGCCAGTAGTACCCGACAGGGGGCAGGGAATGAGCAGTTCTTC.

The V gene is TRBV11-2, the J gene TRBJ2-2, with D perhaps TRBD2 (6 bases). Looked up from germline, CDR1 is SGHAT and CDR2 is FQNNGV. This CDR3 comprises 16 residues. V was shortened by 3 bases and J by 7 bases, with 18 bases between the two germline ends. The CDR3 bases are TGTGCCAGCAGCTTGGTTTTTAGGCGGAGGGACGGGGAGCTGTTTTTT. This translates into CASSLVFRRRDGELFF.

This chain uses TRBV2 with TRBJ2-1; D may be TRBD1 or TRBD2 (5 bases each). The CDR3 totals 12 residues. Trimming shortened V by 4 bases and J by 8 bases, and 9 bases separated the two germline ends. Looked up from germline, CDR1 is SNHLY and CDR2 is FYNNEI. DNA of the CDR3: TGTGCCAGCAGTGTAATGGGGGATGAGCAGTTCTTC. Its protein is CASSVMGDEQFF.

The chain recombines TRBV11-3 with TRBJ2-1; D is unclear. CDR3 length: 15 residues. The germline V and J ends were trimmed by 5 bases and 4 bases, with 15 bases remaining between them. Germline assignment: CDR1 SGHNT and CDR2 YENEEA. CDR3 coding DNA: TGTGCCAGCAGCCCTCGAAGTGTACCGTACAATGAGCAGTTCTTC. It translates to CASSPRSVPYNEQFF. Drawing the rest from reference TRBV11-3 and TRBJ2-1, the complete variable domain is EAGVVQSPRYKIIEKKQPVAFWCNPISGHNTLYWYLQNLGQGPELLIRYENEEAVDDSQLPKDRFSAERLKGVDSTLKIQPAELGDSAVYLCASSPRSVPYNEQFFGPGTRLTVL.

This chain links TRBV5-1 with TRBJ2-2; the D is unclear. This CDR3 has 16 amino acids. V lost 4 bases and J 4 bases, leaving 17 bases between the germline ends. Germline V gene data show CDR1 as SGHRS and CDR2 as YFSETQ. The CDR3 region has the DNA TGCGCCAGCAGCAAACGCCTGTCATGGGGCACCGGGGAGCTGTTTTTT. Its translation: CASSKRLSWGTGELFF.